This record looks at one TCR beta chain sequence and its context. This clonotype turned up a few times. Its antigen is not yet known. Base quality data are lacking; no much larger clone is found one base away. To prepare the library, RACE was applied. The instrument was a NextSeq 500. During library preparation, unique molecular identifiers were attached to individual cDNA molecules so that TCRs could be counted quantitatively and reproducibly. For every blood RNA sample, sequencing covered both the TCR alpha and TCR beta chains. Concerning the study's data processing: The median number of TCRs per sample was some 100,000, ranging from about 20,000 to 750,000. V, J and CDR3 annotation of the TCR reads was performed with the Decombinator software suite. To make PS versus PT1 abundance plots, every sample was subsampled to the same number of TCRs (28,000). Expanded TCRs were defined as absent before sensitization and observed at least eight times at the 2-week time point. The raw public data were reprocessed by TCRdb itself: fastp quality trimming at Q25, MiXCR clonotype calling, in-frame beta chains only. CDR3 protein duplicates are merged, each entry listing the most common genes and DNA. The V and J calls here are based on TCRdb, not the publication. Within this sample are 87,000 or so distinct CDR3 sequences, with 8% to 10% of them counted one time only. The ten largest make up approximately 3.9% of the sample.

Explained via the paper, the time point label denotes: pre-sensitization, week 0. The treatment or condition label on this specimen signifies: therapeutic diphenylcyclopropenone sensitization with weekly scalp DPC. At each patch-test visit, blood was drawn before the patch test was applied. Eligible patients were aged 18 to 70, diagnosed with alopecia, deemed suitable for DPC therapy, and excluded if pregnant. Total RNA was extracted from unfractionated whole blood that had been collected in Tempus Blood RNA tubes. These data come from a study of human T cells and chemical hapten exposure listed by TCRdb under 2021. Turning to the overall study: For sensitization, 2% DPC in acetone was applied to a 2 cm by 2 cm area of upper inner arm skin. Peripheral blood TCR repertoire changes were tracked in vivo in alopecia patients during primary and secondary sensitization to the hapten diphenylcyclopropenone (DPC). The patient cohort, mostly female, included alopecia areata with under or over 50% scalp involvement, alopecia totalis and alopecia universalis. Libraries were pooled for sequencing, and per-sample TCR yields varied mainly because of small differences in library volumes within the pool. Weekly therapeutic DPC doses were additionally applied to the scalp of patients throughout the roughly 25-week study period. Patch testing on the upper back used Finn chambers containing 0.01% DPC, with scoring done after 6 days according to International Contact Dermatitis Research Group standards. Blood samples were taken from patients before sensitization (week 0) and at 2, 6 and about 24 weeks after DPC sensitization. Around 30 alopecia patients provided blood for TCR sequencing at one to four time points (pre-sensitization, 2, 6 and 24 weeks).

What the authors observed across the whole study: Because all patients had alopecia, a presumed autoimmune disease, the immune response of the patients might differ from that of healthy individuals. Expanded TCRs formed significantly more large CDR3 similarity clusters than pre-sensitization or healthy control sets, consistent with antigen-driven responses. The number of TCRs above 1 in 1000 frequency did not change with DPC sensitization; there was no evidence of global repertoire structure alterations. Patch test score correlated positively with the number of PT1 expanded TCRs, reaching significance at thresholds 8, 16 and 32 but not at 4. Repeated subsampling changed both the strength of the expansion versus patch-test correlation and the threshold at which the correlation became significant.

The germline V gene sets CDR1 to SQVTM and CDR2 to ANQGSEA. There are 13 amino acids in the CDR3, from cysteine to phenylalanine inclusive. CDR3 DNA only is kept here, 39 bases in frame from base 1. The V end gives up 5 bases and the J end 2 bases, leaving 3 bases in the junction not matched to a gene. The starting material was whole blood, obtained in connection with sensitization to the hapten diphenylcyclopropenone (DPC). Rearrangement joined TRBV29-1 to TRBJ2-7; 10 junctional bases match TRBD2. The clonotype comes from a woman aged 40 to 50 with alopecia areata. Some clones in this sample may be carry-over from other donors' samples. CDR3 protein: CSVISGGTYEQYF. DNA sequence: TGCAGCGTTATTAGCGGGGGGACCTACGAGCAGTACTTC.